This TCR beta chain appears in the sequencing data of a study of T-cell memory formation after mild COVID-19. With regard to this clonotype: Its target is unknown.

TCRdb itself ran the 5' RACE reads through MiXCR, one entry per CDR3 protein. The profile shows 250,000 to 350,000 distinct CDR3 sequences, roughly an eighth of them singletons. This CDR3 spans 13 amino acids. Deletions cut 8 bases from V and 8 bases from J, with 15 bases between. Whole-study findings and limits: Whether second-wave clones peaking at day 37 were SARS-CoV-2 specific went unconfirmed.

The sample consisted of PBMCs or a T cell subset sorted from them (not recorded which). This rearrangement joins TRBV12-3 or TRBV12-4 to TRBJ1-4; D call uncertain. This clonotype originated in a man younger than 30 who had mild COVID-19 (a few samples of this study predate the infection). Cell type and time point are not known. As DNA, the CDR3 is TGTGCCAGCTACCCCGGCGGAGGAGAAAAACTGTTTTTT. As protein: CASYPGGGEKLFF.